This T cell receptor (beta chain) was found in a study of blood T cell repertoires in COVID-19. The overall study: Sources were T cells, B-cell-depleted T cells, or PBMCs; the material itself was cDNA or gDNA.

Original methodology: Quantification of nucleated cells was approximated via reference gene primer amplification. Libraries were prepared by immunoSEQ multiplex PCR; TCRdb keeps only in-frame clonotypes and omits some of them. The V and J calls and clone size were taken over from that table, and D and trimming were inferred from the DNA. The sample lists 310,000 or so clones; 70% to 90% were seen once. The germline V gene encodes CDR1 LGHDT and CDR2 YNNKEL (reference sequence). V lost 6 bases and J lost 5, with 19 bases in between. This CDR3 contains 15 residues. The sample comprised PBMCs or T cells enriched from blood (not recorded which). This TCR was recovered from a woman between 18 and 29 years old who had recovered from COVID-19. The rearrangement uses TRBV3-1 (or the pseudogene TRBV3-2) and TRBJ2-5, with a tentative D call TRBD2 (7 bases). CDR3: CASRPTRGAYETQYF. The CDR3 nucleotides read TGTGCCAGCAGGCCAACCCGGGGGGCATATGAGACCCAGTACTTC.